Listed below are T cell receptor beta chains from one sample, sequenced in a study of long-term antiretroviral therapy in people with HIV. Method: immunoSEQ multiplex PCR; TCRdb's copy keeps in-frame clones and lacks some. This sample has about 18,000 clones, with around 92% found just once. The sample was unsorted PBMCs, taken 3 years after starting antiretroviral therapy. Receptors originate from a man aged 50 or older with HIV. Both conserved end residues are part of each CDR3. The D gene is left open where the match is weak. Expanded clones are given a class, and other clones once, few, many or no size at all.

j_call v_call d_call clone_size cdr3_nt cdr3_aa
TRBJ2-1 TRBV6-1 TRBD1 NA TGTGCCAGCGCTATTACAGGGGCGACCTACAATGAGCAGTTCTTC CASAITGATYNEQFF
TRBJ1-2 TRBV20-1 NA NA TGCAGTGCAGCGCGATCCCTTGGCTACACCTTC CSAARSLGYTF
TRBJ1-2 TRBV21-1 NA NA TGTGCCAGCAGCAAAGAGGGGCAGGATGGCTACACCTTC CASSKEGQDGYTF
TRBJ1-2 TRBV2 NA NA TGTGCCAGCAGGCCGGACAAGAACTATGGCTACACCTTC CASRPDKNYGYTF
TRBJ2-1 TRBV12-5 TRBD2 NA TGTGCTAGTGGGGGTAGCGGGGGGGCGGAGCAGTTCTTC CASGGSGGAEQFF
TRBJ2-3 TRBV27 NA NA TGTGCCAGCAGTTCGGTCCTCACAGATACGCAGTATTTT CASSSVLTDTQYF
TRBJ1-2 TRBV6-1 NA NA TGTGCCTACGCCAATGAGGCTACTAACTATGGCTACACCTTC CAYANEATNYGYTF
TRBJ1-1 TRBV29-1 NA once TGCAGCGTTGAAGGCATCCAGGGGAGTGAAGCTTTCTTT CSVEGIQGSEAFF
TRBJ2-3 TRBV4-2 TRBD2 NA TGTGCCAGCAGCCAAGGACTAGCTGGCACAGATACGCAGTATTTT CASSQGLAGTDTQYF
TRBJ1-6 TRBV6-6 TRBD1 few TGTGCCAGCAGTCCCGGACAGGAAAATTCACCCCTCCACTTT CASSPGQENSPLHF
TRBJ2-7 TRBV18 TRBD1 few TGTGCCAGCTCACGGGAGCAGGGACAGGGCAACGACGAGCAGTACTTC CASSREQGQGNDEQYF
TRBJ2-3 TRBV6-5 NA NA TGTGCCAGCTGTTTAAATACGGGGGGCACAGATACGCAGTATTTT CASCLNTGGTDTQYF
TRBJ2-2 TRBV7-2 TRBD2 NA TGTGCCAGCAGTTTGACTAGCGGGGGACAGAACACCGGGGAGCTGTTTTTT CASSLTSGGQNTGELFF
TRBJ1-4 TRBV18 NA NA TGTGCCAGCTCACCAAATCAGGGGCCTAGTGAAAAACTGTTTTTT CASSPNQGPSEKLFF
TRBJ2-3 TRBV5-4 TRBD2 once TGTGCCAGCAGCTACAATCAACTACTAGCGGGCACAGATACGCAGTATTTT CASSYNQLLAGTDTQYF
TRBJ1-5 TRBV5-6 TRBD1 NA TGTGCCAGCAGCCGGACGGACAGGGAGAATCAGCCCCAGCATTTT CASSRTDRENQPQHF
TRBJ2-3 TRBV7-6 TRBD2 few TGTGCCAGCAGCTTACGGGTACTAGCGGGGGAAACAGATACGCAGTATTTT CASSLRVLAGETDTQYF
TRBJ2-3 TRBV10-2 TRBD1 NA TGCGCCAGCAGCCGGACAGGGGAGAGCACAGATACGCAGTATTTT CASSRTGESTDTQYF
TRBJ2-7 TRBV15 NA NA TGTGCCACCAGCAGAGGGGACGGCCGGGGGCCCGAGCAGTACTTC CATSRGDGRGPEQYF
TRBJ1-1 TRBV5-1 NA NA TGCGCCAGCAGCTTGGCCAGCCCCCTCTGGAACACTGAAGCTTTCTTT CASSLASPLWNTEAFF
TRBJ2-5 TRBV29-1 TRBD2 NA TGCAGCGTAGCGGGGGGGCGTTACAGAGAGACCCAGTACTTC CSVAGGRYRETQYF
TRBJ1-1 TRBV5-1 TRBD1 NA TGCGCCAGCAGCTTGGACAGGGGCGCAAACACTGAAGCTTTCTTT CASSLDRGANTEAFF
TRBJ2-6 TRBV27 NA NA TGTGCCAGCAGTTTATCGATGGGCGGGGCCAACGTCCTGACTTTC CASSLSMGGANVLTF
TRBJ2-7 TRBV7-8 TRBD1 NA TGTGCCAGCAGCCAAACGGACAGGGGATACGAGCAGTACTTC CASSQTDRGYEQYF
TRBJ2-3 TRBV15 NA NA TGTGCCACCAGCAGAGATCAGGGTAACACAGATACGCAGTATTTT CATSRDQGNTDTQYF
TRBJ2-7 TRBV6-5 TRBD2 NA TGTGCCAGCAGCCAACTAGCGGGGGGATCGCACGAGCAGTACTTC CASSQLAGGSHEQYF
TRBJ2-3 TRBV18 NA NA TGTGCCAGCTCACCCCCTTGGGGGGACCTAAACACAGATACGCAGTATTTT CASSPPWGDLNTDTQYF
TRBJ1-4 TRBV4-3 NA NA TGCGCCAGCAGCCAAGGGCAAGGCGAGGAAAAACTGTTTTTT CASSQGQGEEKLFF
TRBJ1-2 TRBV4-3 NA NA TGCGCCAGCAGCCAAGAAGGAGTGGACTATGGCTACACCTTC CASSQEGVDYGYTF
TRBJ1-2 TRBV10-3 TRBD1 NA TGTGCCGTTGAAGGACAGGGGGCGGGAGGCTACACCTTC CAVEGQGAGGYTF
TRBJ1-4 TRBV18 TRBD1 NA TGTGCCAGCTCACCGGGCAGGGGGAATGAAAAACTGTTTTTT CASSPGRGNEKLFF
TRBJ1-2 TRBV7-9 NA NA TGTGCCAGCAGCTCAGTGACAGAGAGTGTCTATGGCTACACCTTC CASSSVTESVYGYTF
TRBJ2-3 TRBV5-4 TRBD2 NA TGTGCCAGCAGCCCAAGGGCCAGCGGGGGTTCCTTTCCTAGCACAGATACGCAGTATTTT CASSPRASGGSFPSTDTQYF
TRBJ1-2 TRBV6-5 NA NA TGTGCCAGCAGTGATAACAGTGGCTACACCTTC CASSDNSGYTF
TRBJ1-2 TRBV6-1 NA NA TGTGCCAGCAGACAGGCGGGAGGCTACACCTTC CASRQAGGYTF
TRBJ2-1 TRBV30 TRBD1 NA TGTGCCTGGAGTGTACTCGGGACAGGGCCTAACAATGAGCAGTTCTTC CAWSVLGTGPNNEQFF
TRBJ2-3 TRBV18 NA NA TGTGCCAGCTCCCGGGACCTCACAGATACGCAGTATTTT CASSRDLTDTQYF
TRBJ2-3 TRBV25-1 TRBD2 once TGTGCCAGCACGGTGCGGGGGGGCCAAGATACGCAGTATTTT CASTVRGGQDTQYF
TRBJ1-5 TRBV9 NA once TGTGCCAGCAGCTCGAACAGGGAGGTTAGCAATCAGCCCCAGCATTTT CASSSNREVSNQPQHF
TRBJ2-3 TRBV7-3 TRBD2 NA TGTGCCAGCAGCTTTAGCGGGACCGATACGCAGTATTTT CASSFSGTDTQYF
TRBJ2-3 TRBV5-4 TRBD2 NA TGTGCCAGCAGCTCGGGACTAGCCGGGACAGATACGCAGTATTTT CASSSGLAGTDTQYF
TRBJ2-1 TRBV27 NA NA TGTGCCAGCAGTTTATTGGCCAACCGAAATGAGCAGTTCTTC CASSLLANRNEQFF
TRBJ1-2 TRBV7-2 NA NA TGTGCCAGCAGCTTACCGGACAGTGGCTACACCTTC CASSLPDSGYTF
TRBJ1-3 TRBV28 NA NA TGTGCCAGCAGTTCTACCGAAAATCAGCCAATCTCTGGAAACACCATATATTTT CASSSTENQPISGNTIYF
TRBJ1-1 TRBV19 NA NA TGTGCCAGTAGTATCGCGGCGGCTTCGAGTACTGAAGCTTTCTTT CASSIAAASSTEAFF
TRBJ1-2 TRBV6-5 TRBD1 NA TGTGCCAGCAGTGCTACAGGGGGCGCCTATGGCTACACCTTC CASSATGGAYGYTF
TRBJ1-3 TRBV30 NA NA TGTGCCTGGACCTCCGGTCGAAACACCATATATTTT CAWTSGRNTIYF
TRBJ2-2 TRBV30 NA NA TGTGCCTGGGCAGGGGAGAACACCGGGGAGCTGTTTTTT CAWAGENTGELFF
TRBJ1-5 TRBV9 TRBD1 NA TGTGCCAGCAGCGCGGGGACAGGGGGCAAAAACAATCAGCCCCAGCATTTT CASSAGTGGKNNQPQHF
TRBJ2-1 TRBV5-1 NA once TGCGCCAGCAGCCCGGGGGTGGCGGGGCAGTTCTTC CASSPGVAGQFF
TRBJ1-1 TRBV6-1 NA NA TGTGCCAGCAGTACACAGGACGGACCCACTGAAGCTTTCTTT CASSTQDGPTEAFF
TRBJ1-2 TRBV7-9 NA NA TGTGCCAGCAGCATCTTTAGGGGCTATGGCTACACCTTC CASSIFRGYGYTF
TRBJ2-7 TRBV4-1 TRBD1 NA TGCGCCAGCAGCCTATACGCCGGGACAGGTGGGGGGCAGTACTTC CASSLYAGTGGGQYF
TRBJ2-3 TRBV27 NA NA TGTGCCAGCAGCCCCCTGGGGGGGGCGAAAGATACGCAGTATTTT CASSPLGGAKDTQYF
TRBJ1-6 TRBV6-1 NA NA TGTGCCAGCGACACGAGCTCCTATAATTCACCCCTCCACTTT CASDTSSYNSPLHF